The rows below give T cell receptor beta chains drawn from one sample of a study of shared clonotypes between healthy human individuals. The assay was immunoSEQ multiplex PCR, and TCRdb's table has in-frame clones only and misses some. The sample consists of roughly 2,500,000 clones, 93% of them appearing once. The sequenced sample consisted of naive CD4+ T cells from PBMCs. All receptors come from a young man in good health. Some clones in this sample may be carry-over from other donors' samples. Each CDR3 is given with its conserved first and last residue. Fields, in order: clone size, V gene, D gene, J gene, CDR3 DNA, CDR3 protein. The D gene is left open where the match is weak. Size is omitted from some rows. Given values are once, few, many or a class for expanded clones.

>NA|TRBV7-3|NA|TRBJ1-6
TGTGCCAGCAGCTCCGGGTCTCCTTCACCCCTCCACTTT
CASSSGSPSPLHF
>NA|TRBV30|NA|TRBJ2-3
TGTGCCTGGATTAGGATTAGCACAGATACGCAGTATTTT
CAWIRISTDTQYF
>NA|TRBV27|TRBD1|TRBJ1-2
TGTGCCAGCAGCCTCCGGGACAGAGCGCCTGGCTACACCTTC
CASSLRDRAPGYTF
>NA|TRBV27|NA|TRBJ2-2
TGTGCCAGCAGTCCCAGTAGGTGGTCCAACACCGGGGAGCTGTTTTTT
CASSPSRWSNTGELFF
>NA|TRBV2|NA|TRBJ1-5
TGTGCCAGCAGATGGGACTCTCAGCCCCAGCATTTT
CASRWDSQPQHF
>NA|TRBV28|NA|TRBJ1-1
TGTGCCAGCAGCCAGCCCGGGGACACTGAAGCTTTCTTT
CASSQPGDTEAFF
>NA|TRBV19|NA|TRBJ1-1
TGTGCCAGTAGTATCTGGGAAAGGGACACTGAAGCTTTCTTT
CASSIWERDTEAFF
>NA|TRBV5-5|NA|TRBJ2-3
TGTGCCAGCAGCTTGGAATATGGTAGCGGACGCACAGATACGCAGTATTTT
CASSLEYGSGRTDTQYF
>NA|TRBV2|NA|TRBJ1-2
TGTGACAGCAAACAGGAAATCTATGGCTACACCTTC
CDSKQEIYGYTF
>NA|TRBV4-2|NA|TRBJ1-2
TGTGCCAGCAGCCAAGACCACGAGGAAGCTGCTGGCTACACCTTC
CASSQDHEEAAGYTF
>NA|TRBV5-6|TRBD1|TRBJ1-4
TGTGCCAGCAGCCTCAGGGGGCGCGGTAATGAAAAACTGTTTTTT
CASSLRGRGNEKLFF
>once|TRBV27|TRBD2|TRBJ2-7
TGTGCCACCGCCCCCGGGGGGAGGGTTCCCGATCGGGGTGAGCAGTACTTC
CATAPGGRVPDRGEQYF
>once|TRBV25-1|TRBD2|TRBJ2-3
TGTGCCAGCAGTGACTGGCGGGAGAACACAGATACGCAGTATTTT
CASSDWRENTDTQYF
>NA|TRBV6-5|TRBD1|TRBJ1-1
TGTGCCAGCAGAGCCGGGACAGGGAACACTGAAGCTTTCTTT
CASRAGTGNTEAFF
>NA|TRBV19|NA|TRBJ2-5
TGTGCCAGTAGTATAGGAGGTGGGACATTCCAAGAGACCCAGTACTTC
CASSIGGGTFQETQYF
>once|TRBV5-1|TRBD2|TRBJ2-7
TGCGCCAGCAGCTTGCCCCTAGCGGGAGCCGAGCAGTACTTC
CASSLPLAGAEQYF
>NA|TRBV7-3|NA|TRBJ2-3
TGTGCCAGCAGCCCCAGTAGCGGCCTAGGGGATACGCAGTATTTT
CASSPSSGLGDTQYF
>NA|TRBV29-1|NA|TRBJ2-1
TGCAGCGTTGGGGGTGTCGTAAGGGAACATCAGTTCTTC
CSVGGVVREHQFF
>NA|TRBV7-6|TRBD1|TRBJ2-7
TGTGCCAGCAGCTTTGTGCCGACAGGGGTGTACTACGAGCAGTACTTC
CASSFVPTGVYYEQYF
>NA|TRBV2|TRBD1|TRBJ2-7
TGTGCCAGCAGACCGGGACAGGGGGCCTACGAGCAGTACTTC
CASRPGQGAYEQYF
>NA|TRBV6-5|NA|TRBJ2-7
TGTGCCAGCAGTTTCCTAGGTCCCTACGAGCAGTACTTC
CASSFLGPYEQYF
>once|TRBV7-9|NA|TRBJ2-7
TGTGCCAGCAGCCCCCATTGGGAGTACGACTACGAGCAGTACTTC
CASSPHWEYDYEQYF
>NA|TRBV2|NA|TRBJ2-3
TGTGCCAGCATGGGGACTGCAGATACGCAGTATTTT
CASMGTADTQYF
>NA|TRBV5-1|NA|TRBJ2-2
TGCGCCAGCAGAGCCACGGGGCAGGGCGGGGAGCTGTTTTTT
CASRATGQGGELFF
>NA|TRBV9|NA|TRBJ2-7
TGTGCCAGCAGCGCCGTCTACGAGCAGTACTTC
CASSAVYEQYF
>NA|TRBV29-1|NA|TRBJ2-4
TGCAGCGTTGTAGGGAACGGAGCCAAAAACATTCAGTACTTC
CSVVGNGAKNIQYF
>NA|TRBV25-1|NA|TRBJ2-1
TGTGCCAGCAGTGAACCCAGGGGCGTCAATGAGCAGTTCTTC
CASSEPRGVNEQFF
>NA|TRBV14|TRBD2|TRBJ2-5
TGTGCCAGCAGCCAAGCTCCGGGACTAGCGGGAATCACCCAGTACTTC
CASSQAPGLAGITQYF
>once|TRBV18|NA|TRBJ2-2
TGTGCCAGCTCACCACAACAGCTTGACACCGGGGAGCTGTTTTTT
CASSPQQLDTGELFF
>once|TRBV21-1|NA|TRBJ2-1
TGTGCCAGCATCCAAAATAAACTAGCGGTATACAATGAGCAGTTCTTC
CASIQNKLAVYNEQFF
>NA|TRBV7-8|NA|TRBJ2-3
TGTGCCAGCAGCTTAGGGGGGACCCGGGCAGATACGCAGTATTTT
CASSLGGTRADTQYF
>NA|TRBV28|TRBD2|TRBJ2-5
TGTGCCAGCAGTTGGGGGGAGGGATTAGCGGAGGAGACCCAGTACTTC
CASSWGEGLAEETQYF
>NA|TRBV14|NA|TRBJ2-7
TGTGCCAGCAGTCAGGGGGGTTCAAGCTCCTACGAGCAGTACTTC
CASSQGGSSSYEQYF
>NA|TRBV4-1|TRBD1|TRBJ2-7
TGCGCCAGCAGCCCACCAAGGGGGCTGAAGTACTTC
CASSPPRGLKYF
>NA|TRBV5-1|NA|TRBJ1-1
TGCGCCAGCAGCTGGGGGGCCCCGAACACTGAAGCTTTCTTT
CASSWGAPNTEAFF
>NA|TRBV28|TRBD2|TRBJ2-3
TGTGCCAGCAGTTTTGCGGGGGGCAGGACAGATACGCAGTATTTT
CASSFAGGRTDTQYF
>NA|TRBV19|NA|TRBJ1-1
TGTGCCAGTAGCCAAAGGGGGGGAGGTACTGAAGCTTTCTTT
CASSQRGGGTEAFF
>NA|TRBV19|NA|TRBJ1-1
TGTGCCAGTAGTACGGGGAGGGACACTGAAGCTTTCTTT
CASSTGRDTEAFF
>NA|TRBV19|TRBD1|TRBJ1-4
TGTGCCAGCAGTAGTATGCGCCAGGGGGATGAAAAACTGTTTTTT
CASSSMRQGDEKLFF
>NA|TRBV7-9|NA|TRBJ1-5
TGTGCCAGCAGCTTAGAAGGTTTTATCATACATTTT
CASSLEGFIIHF
>NA|TRBV5-8|NA|TRBJ1-2
TGTGCCAGCAGCTCAGGGCCTAACTATGGCTACACCTTC
CASSSGPNYGYTF
>NA|TRBV5-1|NA|TRBJ1-2
TGCGCCAGCAGCCTCTCAGGACAGAGTTCCTATGGCTACACCTTC
CASSLSGQSSYGYTF